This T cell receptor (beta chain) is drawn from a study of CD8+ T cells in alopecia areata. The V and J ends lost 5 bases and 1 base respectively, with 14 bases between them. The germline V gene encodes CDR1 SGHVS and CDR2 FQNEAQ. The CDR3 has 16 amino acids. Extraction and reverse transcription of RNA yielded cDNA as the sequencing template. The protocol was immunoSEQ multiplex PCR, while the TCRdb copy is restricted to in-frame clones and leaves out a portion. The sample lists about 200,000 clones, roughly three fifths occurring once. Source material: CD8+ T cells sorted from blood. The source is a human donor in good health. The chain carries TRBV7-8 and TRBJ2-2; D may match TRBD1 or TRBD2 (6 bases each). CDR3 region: CASSPVGGKNTGELFF. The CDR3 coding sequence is TGTGCCAGCAGCCCTGTAGGGGGGAAGAACACCGGGGAGCTGTTTTTT.